The 13 T cell receptor beta chains below were found in one sample sequenced in a study of T cell responses to AZD1222 COVID-19 vaccine. Profiling relied on immunoSEQ multiplex PCR, and the TCRdb table lists in-frame clones only, not all of them. The sample consists of some 150,000 clones, more than 85% of them appearing once. This specimen consisted of peripheral blood, obtained 28 days after the second AZD1222 dose. The receptors come from an adult who received the AZD1222 COVID-19 vaccine.

The genes are TRBV6-5 and TRBJ2-2; 9 bases align to TRBD2. J gave up 3 bases and V 7 bases, and 3 bases lay outside the gene matches. CDR1 and CDR2 (germline): MNHEY, SVGAGI. The CDR3 has 14 amino acids. CDR3: CASTRTSDTGELFF. DNA for the CDR3: TGTGCCAGCACCCGGACTAGCGACACCGGGGAGCTGTTTTTT.

This chain joins TRBV7-2 and TRBJ2-3; 7 bases agree with TRBD1. The CDR3 is 16 residues long. The J segment lost 0 bases and the V segment lost 5 bases, leaving 8 bases of the junction unmatched. The V gene's germline CDR1 is SGHTA and CDR2 FQGNSA. CDR3 residues: CASSGGQLSSTDTQYF. The DNA for the CDR3 is TGTGCCAGCAGCGGGGGACAGCTGTCTAGCACAGATACGCAGTATTTT.

This chain joins TRBV5-1 and TRBJ2-7; D possibly corresponds to TRBD1 (5 bases). CDR3 size: 13 residues. The germline gives CDR1 SGHRS, CDR2 YFSETQ. V was pared by 9 bases and J by 2 bases, with 15 bases between. CDR3 protein: CATPRTITYEQYF. For the CDR3, the DNA is TGCGCCACCCCCCGGACAATTACCTACGAGCAGTACTTC.

The chain recombines TRBV21-1 with TRBJ2-7. TRBV21-1 is an annotated pseudogene. The CDR3 has 12 amino acids. CDR3 coding DNA: TGTGCCAGCAGCATGGGGGACTACGAGCAGTACTTC. This sequence encodes CASSMGDYEQYF.

This clone turned up a few times. The chain joins TRBV4-2 to TRBJ2-7, with D perhaps assigned TRBD1 or TRBD2 (5 bases each). Trimming left V 0 bases short and J 2 bases short, with 8 bases between. In germline, CDR1 is LGHNA, CDR2 YNFKEQ. There are 14 residues in the CDR3. CDR3 sequence reads: CASSQELGAYEQYF. The CDR3 region has the DNA TGTGCCAGCAGCCAAGAATTGGGGGCCTACGAGCAGTACTTC.

The chain uses TRBV15 and TRBJ2-7; tentative D call: TRBD1 (6 bases). Trimming left V 0 bases short and J 1 base short, with 16 bases between. Germline V gives CDR1 LNHNV, CDR2 YYDKDF (reference sequence). The CDR3 loop spans 17 amino acids. CDR3 region: CATSRDYTGLGSYEQYF. Written as DNA, the CDR3 is TGTGCCACCAGCAGAGACTACACAGGGCTGGGTTCCTACGAGCAGTACTTC. Using reference TRBV15 and TRBJ2-7 for the parts outside the CDR3, the full variable domain is DAMVIQNPRYQVTQFGKPVTLSCSQTLNHNVMYWYQQKSSQAPKLLFHYYDKDFNNEADTPDNFQSRRPNTSFCFLDIRSPGLGDTAMYLCATSRDYTGLGSYEQYFGPGTRLTVT.

This clone was recorded a few times. This chain joins TRBV11-3 and TRBJ2-7; D not certain. This CDR3 has 15 amino acids. Trimming took 0 bases from V and 5 from J, leaving 14 bases between them. Germline V gives CDR1 SGHNT, CDR2 YENEEA. The DNA for the CDR3 is TGTGCCAGCAGCTTAGATCGCACGGGCGCCCACGAGCAGTACTTC. Protein: CASSLDRTGAHEQYF.

The rearrangement links TRBV28 to TRBJ2-1, with D hard to call. V dropped 2 bases and J dropped 2 bases, with 10 bases sitting between them. Germline CDR1 is MDHEN and CDR2 is SYDVKM. The CDR3 has 15 residues. As DNA, the CDR3 is TGTGCCAGCAGTTTAATTGACTGGGCCTACAATGAGCAGTTCTTC. This codes for CASSLIDWAYNEQFF.

V usage is TRBV11-1 and J usage is TRBJ1-2, with 11 bases that match TRBD1. Germline CDR1 reads SGHAT; CDR2 reads FQDESV (reference sequence). Trimming at V came to 5 bases and at J to 5 bases, leaving 7 bases not matched to a gene. This CDR3 has 15 amino acids. CDR3 protein: CASSLLDRGLYGYTF. The DNA of the CDR3 is TGTGCCAGCAGCCTCCTGGACAGGGGGCTTTATGGCTACACCTTC.

The chain employs TRBV27 and TRBJ2-7; D gene ambiguous. The V end lost 3 bases, the J end lost 0 bases, and 6 bases lay between the germline ends. The CDR3 consists of 13 residues. Per germline, CDR1 MNHEY and CDR2 SMNVEV (reference sequence). DNA of the CDR3: TGTGCCAGCAGTTTTAAGAGCTCCTACGAGCAGTACTTC. Translating gives CASSFKSSYEQYF.

V usage is TRBV30 and J usage is TRBJ2-1, with TRBD2 identical over 9 bases. Trimming took 3 bases from V and 15 from J; bases not matched to a gene: 6. CDR1 is GTSNPN and CDR2 is SVGIG in the germline V gene (reference sequence). CDR3 length: 11 amino acids. This CDR3 is CAWRRGGQWFF. The CDR3 bases are TGTGCCTGGAGGCGGGGGGGGCAGTGGTTCTTC.

V is TRBV19 and J is TRBJ2-7, with 10 bases aligning to TRBD1. CDR3 length equals 14 residues. The J segment lost 1 base and the V segment lost 6 bases, leaving 3 bases of the junction unmatched. From germline, CDR1 is LNHDA and CDR2 SQIVND (reference sequence). The CDR3 spells CASSRDRGSYEQYF. CDR3 in DNA: TGTGCCAGTAGCCGGGACAGGGGATCCTACGAGCAGTACTTC.

The chain combines TRBV19 with TRBJ1-5; D possibly corresponds to TRBD1 (5 bases). The V end was cut by 4 bases, the J end by 3 bases, with 13 bases between. Per germline, CDR1 LNHDA and CDR2 SQIVND (reference sequence). There are 15 residues in the CDR3. In DNA, the CDR3 is TGTGCCAGTAGTACGATAGACAGAGACAATCAGCCCCAGCATTTT. It yields the protein CASSTIDRDNQPQHF.